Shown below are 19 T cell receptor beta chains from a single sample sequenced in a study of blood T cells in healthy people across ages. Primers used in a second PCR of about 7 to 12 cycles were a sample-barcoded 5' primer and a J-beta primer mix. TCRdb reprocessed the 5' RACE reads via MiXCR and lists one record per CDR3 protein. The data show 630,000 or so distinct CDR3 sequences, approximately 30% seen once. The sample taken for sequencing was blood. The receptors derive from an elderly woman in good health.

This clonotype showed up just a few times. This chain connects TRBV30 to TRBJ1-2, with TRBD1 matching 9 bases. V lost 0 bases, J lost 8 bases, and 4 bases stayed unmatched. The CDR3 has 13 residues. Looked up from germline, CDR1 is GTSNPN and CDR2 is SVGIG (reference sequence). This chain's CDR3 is CAWSVLDRGGYTF. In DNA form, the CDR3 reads TGTGCCTGGAGTGTTTTGGACAGGGGCGGCTACACCTTC.

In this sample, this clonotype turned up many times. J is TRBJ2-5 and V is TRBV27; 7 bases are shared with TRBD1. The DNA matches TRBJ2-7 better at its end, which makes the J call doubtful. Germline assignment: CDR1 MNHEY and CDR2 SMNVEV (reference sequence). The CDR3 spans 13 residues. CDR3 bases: TGTGCCAGCAGTTTGGACAGGTTCTCCGAGCAGTACTTC. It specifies CASSLDRFSEQYF.

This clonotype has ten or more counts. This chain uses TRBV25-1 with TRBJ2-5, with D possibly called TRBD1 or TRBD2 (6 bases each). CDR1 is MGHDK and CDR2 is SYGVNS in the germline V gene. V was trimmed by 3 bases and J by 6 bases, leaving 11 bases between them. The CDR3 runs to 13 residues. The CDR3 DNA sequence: TGTGCCAGCAGTGATCGGGGGCGGAAGACCCAGTACTTC. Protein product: CASSDRGRKTQYF.

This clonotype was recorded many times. DNA for the CDR3: TGTGCCAGCAGCCAAGGCCTGACTAGCGGGGGGCCGAATGAGCAGTTCTTC. It specifies CASSQGLTSGGPNEQFF. This chain joins TRBV4-2 and TRBJ2-1; 13 nucleotides align to TRBD2. J lost 7 bases, V lost 1 base, and 7 bases had no gene match. This CDR3 region has 17 residues. CDR1 LGHNA and CDR2 YNFKEQ come from the germline V gene.

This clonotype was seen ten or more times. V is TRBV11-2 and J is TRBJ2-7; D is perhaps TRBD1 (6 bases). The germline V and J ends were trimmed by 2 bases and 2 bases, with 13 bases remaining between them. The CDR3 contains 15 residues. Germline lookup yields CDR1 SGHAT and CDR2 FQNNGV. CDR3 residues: CASSLQGLPTYEQYF. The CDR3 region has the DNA TGTGCCAGCAGCTTACAGGGGTTACCAACCTACGAGCAGTACTTC.

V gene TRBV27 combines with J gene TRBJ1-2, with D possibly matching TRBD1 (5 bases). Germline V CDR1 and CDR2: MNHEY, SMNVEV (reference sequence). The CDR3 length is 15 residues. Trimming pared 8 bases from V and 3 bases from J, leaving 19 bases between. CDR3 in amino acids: CASGSRVMGDYGYTF. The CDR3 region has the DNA TGTGCCAGCGGTTCAAGGGTCATGGGGGACTATGGCTACACCTTC.

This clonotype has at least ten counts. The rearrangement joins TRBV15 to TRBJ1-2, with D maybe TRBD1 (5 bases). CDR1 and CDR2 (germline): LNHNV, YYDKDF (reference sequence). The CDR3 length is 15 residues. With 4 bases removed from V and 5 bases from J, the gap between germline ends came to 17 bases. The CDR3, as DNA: TGTGCCACCAGCATCCCCGGGGCCGGGAGGTATGGCTACACCTTC. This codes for CATSIPGAGRYGYTF.

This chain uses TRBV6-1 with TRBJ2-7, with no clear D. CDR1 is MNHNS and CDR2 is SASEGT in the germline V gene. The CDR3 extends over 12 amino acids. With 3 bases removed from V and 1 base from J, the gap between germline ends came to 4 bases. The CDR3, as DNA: TGTGCCAGCAGTGATCCTTCCTACGAGCAGTACTTC. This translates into CASSDPSYEQYF.

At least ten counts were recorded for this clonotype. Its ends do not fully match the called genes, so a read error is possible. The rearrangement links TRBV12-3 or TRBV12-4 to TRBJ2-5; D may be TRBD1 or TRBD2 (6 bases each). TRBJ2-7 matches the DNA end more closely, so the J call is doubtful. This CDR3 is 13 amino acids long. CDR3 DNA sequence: TGCGCCAGCAGCTTGGTAGGGGGGAACGAGCAGTACTTC. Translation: CASSLVGGNEQYF.

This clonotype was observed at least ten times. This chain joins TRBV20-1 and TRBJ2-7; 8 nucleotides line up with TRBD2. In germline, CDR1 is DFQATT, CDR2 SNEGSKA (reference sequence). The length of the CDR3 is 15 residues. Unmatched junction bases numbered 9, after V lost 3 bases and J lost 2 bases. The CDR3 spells CSASTLAGVAYEQYF. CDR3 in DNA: TGCAGTGCTAGTACCCTAGCGGGCGTCGCCTACGAGCAGTACTTC.

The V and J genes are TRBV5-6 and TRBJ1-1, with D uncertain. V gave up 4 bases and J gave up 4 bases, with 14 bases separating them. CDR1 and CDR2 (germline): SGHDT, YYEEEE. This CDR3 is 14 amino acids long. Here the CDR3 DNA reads TGTGCCAGCAGCCATGAAGGGCACCTCACTGAAGCTTTCTTT. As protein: CASSHEGHLTEAFF.

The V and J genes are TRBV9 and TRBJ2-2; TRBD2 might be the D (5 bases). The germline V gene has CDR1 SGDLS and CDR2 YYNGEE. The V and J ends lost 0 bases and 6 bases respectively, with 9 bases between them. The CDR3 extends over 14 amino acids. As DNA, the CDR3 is TGTGCCAGCAGCGTAGTTGCGGGCGCCGGGGAGCTGTTTTTT. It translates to CASSVVAGAGELFF.

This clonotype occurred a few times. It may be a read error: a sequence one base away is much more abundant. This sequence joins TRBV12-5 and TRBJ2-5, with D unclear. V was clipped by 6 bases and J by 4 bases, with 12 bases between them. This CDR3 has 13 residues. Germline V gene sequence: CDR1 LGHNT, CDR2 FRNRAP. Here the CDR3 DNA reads TGTGCTAGTGGGCCTGGTTTTGGAGAGACCCAGTACTTC. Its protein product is CASGPGFGETQYF.

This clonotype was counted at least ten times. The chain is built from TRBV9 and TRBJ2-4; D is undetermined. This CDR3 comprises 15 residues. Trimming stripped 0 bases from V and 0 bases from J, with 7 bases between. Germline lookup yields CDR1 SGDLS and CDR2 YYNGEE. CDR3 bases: TGTGCCAGCAGCGTAGCAGATCTAGCCAAAAACATTCAGTACTTC. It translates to CASSVADLAKNIQYF.

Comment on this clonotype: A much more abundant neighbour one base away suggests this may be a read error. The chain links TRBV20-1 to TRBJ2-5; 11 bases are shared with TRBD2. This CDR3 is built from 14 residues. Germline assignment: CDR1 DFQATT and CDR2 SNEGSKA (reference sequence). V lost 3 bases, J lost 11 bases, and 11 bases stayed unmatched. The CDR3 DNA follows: TGCAGTGCTAGCTTTAGCGGGGGGGCTGGTGAGCAGTACTTC. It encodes CSASFSGGAGEQYF.

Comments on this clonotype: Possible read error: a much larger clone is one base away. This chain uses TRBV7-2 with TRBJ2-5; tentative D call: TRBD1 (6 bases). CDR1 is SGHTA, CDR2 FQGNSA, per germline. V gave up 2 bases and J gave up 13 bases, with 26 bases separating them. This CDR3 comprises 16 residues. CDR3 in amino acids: CASSLIWSRGTYERYF. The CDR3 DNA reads TGTGCCAGCAGCTTAATCTGGAGCAGGGGAACCTACGAGCGGTACTTC.

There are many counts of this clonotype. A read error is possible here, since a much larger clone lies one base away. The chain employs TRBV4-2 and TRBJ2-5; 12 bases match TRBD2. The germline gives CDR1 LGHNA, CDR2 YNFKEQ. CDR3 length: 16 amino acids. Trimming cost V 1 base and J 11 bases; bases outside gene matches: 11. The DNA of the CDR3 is TGTGCCAGCAGCCAAGCTCTAGCGGGGGGGTACAATGAGCAGTACTTC. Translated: CASSQALAGGYNEQYF.

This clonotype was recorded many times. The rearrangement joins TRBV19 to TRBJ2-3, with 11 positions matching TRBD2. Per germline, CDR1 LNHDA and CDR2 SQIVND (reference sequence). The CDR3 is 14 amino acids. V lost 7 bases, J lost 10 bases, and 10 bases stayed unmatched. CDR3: CASTSGGLLRAQYF. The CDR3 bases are TGTGCCAGTACTAGCGGGGGGCTCCTCCGAGCGCAGTATTTT. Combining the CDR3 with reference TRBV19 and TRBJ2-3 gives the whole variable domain DGGITQSPKYLFRKEGQNVTLSCEQNLNHDAMYWYRQDPGQGLRLIYYSQIVNDFQKGDIAEGYSVSREKKESFPLTVTSAQKNPTAFYLCASTSGGLLRAQYFGPGTRLTVL.

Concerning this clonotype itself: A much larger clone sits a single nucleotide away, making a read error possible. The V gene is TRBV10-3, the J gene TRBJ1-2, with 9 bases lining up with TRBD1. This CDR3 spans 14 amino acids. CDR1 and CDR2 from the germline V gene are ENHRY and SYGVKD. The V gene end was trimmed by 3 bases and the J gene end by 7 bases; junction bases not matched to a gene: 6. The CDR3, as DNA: TGTGCCATCAGTGAAGGGGACAGGGCAGTTGGCTACACCTTC. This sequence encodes CAISEGDRAVGYTF.